The 5 T cell receptor beta chains in this list originate from one sample, sequenced in a study of post-analysis software for immune sequencing data. Study-level findings and limits: TRBV5-6, TRBV5-1 and TRBV20-1 were among five TRBV segments more frequent in patients than controls.

Presence of unique molecular identifiers characterized the TCR beta cDNA libraries. Each CDR3 protein gets one entry after TCRdb re-called the PCR reads with MiXCR. The sample yields about 540,000 distinct CDR3 sequences, around 34% seen once. Their antigens remain unidentified. The sequenced sample consisted of blood. The receptors were sampled from a girl under 18 with multiple sclerosis.

Of note for this clonotype: A clone one base away is much larger, so this may be a read error. The chain links TRBV10-3 to TRBJ2-4, with D hard to call. The J call may be faulty, since TRBJ2-7 better matches the DNA end. The CDR3 loop spans 17 amino acids. Germline values: CDR1 ENHRY, CDR2 SYGVKD. CDR3 nucleotides: TGTGCCATCAGTGAGACCTCGGGCCAGGAAAACTGCTACGAGCAGTACTTC. It translates to CAISETSGQENCYEQYF.

This clonotype was counted only a few times. The chain uses TRBV20-1 and TRBJ2-4; D ambiguous. The CDR3 sequence is 12 residues long. Trimming left V 5 bases short and J 0 bases short, with 5 bases between. The V gene's germline CDR1 is DFQATT and CDR2 SNEGSKA (reference sequence). DNA for the CDR3: TGCAGTGCTTGGATAGCCAAAAACATTCAGTACTTC. Amino acids: CSAWIAKNIQYF.

This rearrangement joins TRBV29-1 to TRBJ1-4; 9 bases fit TRBD1. This CDR3 region has 14 residues. Germline V gene lookup returns CDR1 SQVTM and CDR2 ANQGSEA. J lost 0 bases, V lost 4 bases, and 0 bases had no gene match. CDR3 region: CSVGQGATNEKLFF. DNA for the CDR3: TGCAGCGTTGGACAGGGGGCAACTAATGAAAAACTGTTTTTT.

The chain employs TRBV3-1 and TRBJ2-1; 8 bases map to TRBD2. Germline assignment: CDR1 LGHDT and CDR2 YNNKEL (reference sequence). V dropped 0 bases and J dropped 8; count of bases not matched to a gene: 12. CDR3 size: 17 residues. DNA for the CDR3: TGTGCCAGCAGCCAAGAACTTCCGGGACTAGTGAGCGATGAGCAGTTCTTC. Translating it yields CASSQELPGLVSDEQFF.

This clonotype occurred many times. The chain has TRBV12-3 or TRBV12-4 and TRBJ1-1; D is unclear. The CDR3 covers 13 residues. The V and J ends lost 2 bases and 4 bases respectively, with 8 bases between them. The CDR3 region is CASSLRGGTEAFF. The CDR3 nucleotides read TGTGCCAGCAGTTTAAGAGGAGGCACTGAAGCTTTCTTT.